What follows are 32 T cell receptor beta chains derived from one specimen sequenced in a study of blood T cell repertoires in COVID-19 (dated by TCRdb to between 2020 and 2021). Receptor libraries were prepared by the immunoSEQ multiplex PCR assay. Imported from immuneACCESS, the table was reduced by TCRdb to in-frame sequences with V and J called. These copies leave out some clones; in studies compared against another copy, an unresolved V gene accounts for under half, and the cause of the remainder is not known. The sample table shows over 85,000 clones, and about 80% are seen once. Roughly 16% of the sample is held by the ten biggest clonotypes. The sequencing input was peripheral blood. The receptors originated from a woman of 80 years or more with active or convalescent COVID-19.

This clone occurred once. J is TRBJ2-7 and V is TRBV18; 9 nucleotides line up with TRBD1. From germline, CDR1 is KGHSH and CDR2 LQKENI. There are 16 residues in the CDR3. The J segment lost 2 bases and the V segment lost 2 bases, leaving 7 bases of the junction unmatched. In DNA, the CDR3 is TGTGCCAGCTCACCAACGAGGGACAGGGTGGCCTACGAGCAGTACTTC. Encoded protein: CASSPTRDRVAYEQYF.

The chain uses TRBV5-1 and TRBJ2-3, with TRBD2 identical over 12 bases. Germline CDR1 SGHRS, CDR2 YFSETQ. This CDR3 has 15 amino acids. V lost 4 bases to trimming and J lost 4 bases; unmatched junction nucleotides: 4. CDR3 nucleotides: TGCGCCAGCAGCGTACTAGCGGGGGGACCAGATACGCAGTATTTT. Translated, it gives CASSVLAGGPDTQYF.

This clone was observed a single time. This CDR3 reads CASMTVNEKLFF. The CDR3, as DNA: TGTGCCAGCATGACAGTTAATGAAAAACTGTTTTTT. V is TRBV28 and J is TRBJ1-4; maybe TRBD1 (5 bases). The germline V gene encodes CDR1 MDHEN and CDR2 SYDVKM. V shed 7 bases and J shed 4 bases, with 7 bases lying between them. There are 12 residues in the CDR3.

The gene calls are TRBV7-8 and TRBJ2-3, with 9 nucleotides matching TRBD2. V dropped 1 base and J dropped 2; count of bases not matched to a gene: 4. This CDR3 region has 16 residues. CDR1 SGHVS and CDR2 FQNEAQ come from the germline V gene. CDR3 nucleotide sequence: TGTGCCAGCAGCTTAGGGCCTAGCGGGATCACAGATACGCAGTATTTT. The encoded protein is CASSLGPSGITDTQYF.

The chain is built from TRBV7-9 and TRBJ1-1; weak D call: TRBD1 (5 bases). Germline values: CDR1 SEHNR, CDR2 FQNEAQ (reference sequence). With 5 bases removed from V and 1 base from J, the gap between germline ends came to 14 bases. CDR3 size: 15 residues. The CDR3: CASSRRGLSNTEAFF. The CDR3 DNA is TGTGCCAGCAGCCGAAGGGGTCTTTCGAACACTGAAGCTTTCTTT.

This sequence joins TRBV5-1 and TRBJ2-7, with 10 bases fitting TRBD2. J lost 3 bases, V lost 4 bases, and 4 bases had no gene match. CDR3 length: 14 amino acids. The germline V gene has CDR1 SGHRS and CDR2 YFSETQ. The CDR3 protein is CASSEAGGDYEQYF. The CDR3 bases are TGCGCCAGCAGCGAAGCGGGAGGGGACTACGAGCAGTACTTC.

The chain employs TRBV3-1 (or the pseudogene TRBV3-2) and TRBJ1-6; D is uncertain. Germline V gene data show CDR1 as LGHDT and CDR2 as YNNKEL (reference sequence). This CDR3 region has 14 residues. V gave up 3 bases and J gave up 3 bases, with 6 bases separating them. The CDR3 sequence: CASSQSDYNSPLHF. The CDR3 bases are TGTGCCAGCAGCCAGAGCGACTATAATTCACCCCTCCACTTT.

This chain's CDR3 is CASSLQGGSTEAFF. CDR3 bases: TGCGCCAGCAGCTTACAGGGCGGGAGTACTGAAGCTTTCTTT. The gene calls are TRBV5-1 and TRBJ1-1, with D maybe TRBD1 (6 bases). The CDR3 is made up of 14 amino acids. The V gene lost 2 bases and the J gene lost 5 bases, with 13 bases spanning the gap. CDR1 SGHRS and CDR2 YFSETQ come from the germline V gene. Using reference TRBV5-1 and TRBJ1-1 for the parts outside the CDR3, the full variable domain is KAGVTQTPRYLIKTRGQQVTLSCSPISGHRSVSWYQQTPGQGLQFLFEYFSETQRNKGNFPGRFSGRQFSNSRSEMNVSTLELGDSALYLCASSLQGGSTEAFFGQGTRLTVV.

The genes are TRBV12-3 or TRBV12-4 and TRBJ1-1, with D possibly TRBD1 on 5 matching bases. This CDR3 has 13 amino acids. V lost 3 bases, J lost 4 bases, and 9 bases lay in between. The CDR3 sequence: CASSFGATTEAFF. In DNA form, the CDR3 reads TGTGCCAGCAGTTTTGGGGCGACCACTGAAGCTTTCTTT.

This clone was counted once. The chain links TRBV5-1 to TRBJ2-4; TRBD2 matches 10 bases. CDR1 is SGHRS and CDR2 is YFSETQ in the germline V gene. V gave up 2 bases and J gave up 7 bases; unmatched junction bases: 6. This CDR3 is 15 amino acids long. CDR3 DNA sequence: TGCGCCAGCAGCTTTTTTACTAGCGGGACGAACATTCAGTACTTC. Protein: CASSFFTSGTNIQYF.

The chain is built from TRBV10-1 and TRBJ2-2; 7 nucleotides align to TRBD2. CDR1 is WNHNN, CDR2 SYGVQD, per germline (reference sequence). CDR3 size: 14 residues. Trimming took 6 bases from V and 6 from J; bases not matched to a gene: 7. The CDR3 here is CASRPGGDSGELFF. DNA for the CDR3: TGCGCCAGCAGACCGGGAGGAGATTCCGGGGAGCTGTTTTTT.

The gene calls are TRBV9 and TRBJ1-6; D possibly corresponds to TRBD1 (5 bases). The CDR3 sequence is 14 residues long. Deletions cut 4 bases from V and 7 bases from J, with 12 bases between. Germline V lookup: CDR1 SGDLS, CDR2 YYNGEE. CDR3 nucleotides: TGTGCCAGCAGCTGGGACTCGCGGAATTCACCCCTCCACTTT. Protein sequence: CASSWDSRNSPLHF.

This clone was counted between two and nine times. This chain connects TRBV5-4 to TRBJ2-3; 9 bases map to TRBD2. J lost 3 bases, V lost 1 base, and 6 bases had no gene match. The CDR3 runs to 16 residues. Germline CDR1 SGHNT, CDR2 YYREEE (reference sequence). Here the CDR3 reads CASSLLAAGGTDTQYF. CDR3 bases: TGTGCCAGCAGCTTGCTTGCGGCGGGAGGGACAGATACGCAGTATTTT.

J is TRBJ1-5 and V is TRBV19, with TRBD1 matching 7 bases. The ends lost 0 bases at V and 5 bases at J; junction bases unmatched: 10. The CDR3 has 17 amino acids. Germline loops: CDR1 LNHDA, CDR2 SQIVND (reference sequence). This chain's CDR3 is CASSIDQGGAPYQPQHF. CDR3 sequence (DNA): TGTGCCAGTAGTATAGATCAAGGGGGCGCGCCCTATCAGCCCCAGCATTTT.

This chain connects TRBV7-2 to TRBJ2-2, with D tentatively TRBD2 (5 bases). The V gene's germline CDR1 is SGHTA and CDR2 FQGNSA. This CDR3 spans 16 amino acids. Trimming cost V 4 bases and J 1 base, with 13 bases left between them. The CDR3 DNA follows: TGTGCCAGCAGCTCCCGAGGGTGGGGGAACACCGGGGAGCTGTTTTTT. As protein: CASSSRGWGNTGELFF.

The chain carries TRBV6-2 or TRBV6-3 and TRBJ2-5; 8 bases map to TRBD1. Per the germline V gene, CDR1 is MNHEY and CDR2 is SVGEGT. V dropped 5 bases and J dropped 4; count of bases not matched to a gene: 9. The CDR3 sequence is 15 residues long. CDR3 loop: CASSHQGAGRETQYF. In nucleotides, the CDR3 is TGTGCCAGCAGTCACCAGGGGGCAGGTAGAGAGACCCAGTACTTC.

The V gene is TRBV30, the J gene TRBJ1-4; 7 bases match TRBD1. Germline trimming cut 2 bases from V and 0 bases from J; bases unmatched to any gene: 6. CDR3 length equals 16 residues. From germline, CDR1 is GTSNPN and CDR2 SVGIG (reference sequence). CDR3 in amino acids: CAWSRTGDSTNEKLFF. The CDR3 region has the DNA TGTGCCTGGAGTCGGACAGGAGATTCAACTAATGAAAAACTGTTTTTT.

This sequence joins TRBV7-2 and TRBJ2-1; possible D gene TRBD2, 5 bases. This CDR3 contains 14 residues. CDR1 and CDR2 from the germline V gene are SGHTA and FQGNSA. Between the trimmed V and J ends, which lost 0 bases and 7 bases, there was a span of 10 bases. As DNA, the CDR3 is TGTGCCAGCAGCTTAGCGGGAGTGAGAAATGAGCAGTTCTTC. Residues: CASSLAGVRNEQFF.

The chain employs TRBV5-1 and TRBJ2-1; 10 nucleotides line up with TRBD2. This CDR3 contains 17 residues. The germline V gene encodes CDR1 SGHRS and CDR2 YFSETQ. The junction had 14 bases not matched to a gene; V was cut back by 4 bases and J by 7 bases. The CDR3 DNA follows: TGCGCCAGCAGCCCCCTTGAACTAGCGGGATTAGGTAATGAGCAGTTCTTC. Amino acids: CASSPLELAGLGNEQFF.

V and J are TRBV18 and TRBJ2-2, with TRBD1 matching 7 bases. Looked up from germline, CDR1 is KGHSH and CDR2 is LQKENI. J lost 2 bases, V lost 3 bases, and 9 bases had no gene match. The CDR3 is 17 amino acids. DNA of the CDR3: TGTGCCAGCTCACCCGGATACAGGGGATCTAACACCGGGGAGCTGTTTTTT. Encoded protein: CASSPGYRGSNTGELFF.

This clone was recorded a few times. The rearrangement joins TRBV11-3 to TRBJ2-3, with TRBD2 matching over 11 bases. The germline V gene has CDR1 SGHNT and CDR2 YENEEA. This CDR3 comprises 16 residues. The J segment lost 0 bases and the V segment lost 5 bases, leaving 4 bases of the junction unmatched. The CDR3 region is CASSALAGGSTDTQYF. The CDR3 DNA sequence: TGTGCCAGCAGCGCCCTAGCGGGAGGAAGCACAGATACGCAGTATTTT.

The chain employs TRBV6-1 and TRBJ2-7; 10 positions match TRBD1. This CDR3 region has 16 residues. Germline CDR1 is MNHNS and CDR2 is SASEGT. V gave up 4 bases and J gave up 1 base; unmatched junction bases: 7. For the CDR3, the DNA is TGTGCCAGCAGTGCACTCCCGGGACAGGGGTCCTACGAGCAGTACTTC. It is translated as CASSALPGQGSYEQYF.

The chain couples TRBV6-5 to TRBJ1-1; tentative D call: TRBD1 (5 bases). Germline CDR1 is MNHEY and CDR2 is SVGAGI. The V end lost 2 bases, the J end lost 9 bases, and 7 bases lay between the germline ends. The CDR3 sequence is 11 residues long. CDR3: CASSYQGKAFF. DNA of the CDR3: TGTGCCAGCAGTTACCAGGGTAAAGCTTTCTTT.

CDR3 in amino acids: CASSFGTSRNNEQFF. The CDR3 DNA reads TGTGCCAGCAGCTTTGGGACTAGCCGAAACAATGAGCAGTTCTTC. V and J are TRBV5-4 and TRBJ2-1; 9 nucleotides align to TRBD2. The V segment lost 2 bases and the J segment 5 bases; nucleotides outside the gene matches: 5. Germline V gene sequence: CDR1 SGHNT, CDR2 YYREEE (reference sequence). The CDR3 runs 15 residues.

This rearrangement joins TRBV7-3 to TRBJ1-1; 7 bases fit TRBD1. The V gene end was trimmed by 8 bases and the J gene end by 7 bases; junction bases not matched to a gene: 10. Germline lookup yields CDR1 SGHTA and CDR2 FQGTGA. The CDR3 runs to 13 residues. The CDR3 here is CASRKLRDSEAFF. For the CDR3, the DNA is TGTGCCAGCCGGAAACTCCGGGACAGTGAAGCTTTCTTT. Full variable domain (missing parts from reference TRBV7-3 and TRBJ1-1): GAGVSQTPSNKVTEKGKYVELRCDPISGHTALYWYRQSLGQGPEFLIYFQGTGAADDSGLPNDRFFAVRPEGSVSTLKIQRTERGDSAVYLCASRKLRDSEAFFGQGTRLTVV.

The sample holds a few counts of this clone. The chain employs TRBV11-2 and TRBJ1-1; D may be TRBD1 (6 bases). The V and J ends lost 2 bases and 0 bases respectively, with 16 bases between them. This CDR3 has 17 amino acids. Germline CDR1 and CDR2: SGHAT and FQNNGV. The CDR3 here is CASSLLRGGLMNTEAFF. CDR3 nucleotide sequence: TGTGCCAGCAGCTTATTACGGGGGGGCCTCATGAACACTGAAGCTTTCTTT. Looking up the rest from reference TRBV11-2 and TRBJ1-1 gives the full variable domain: EAGVAQSPRYKIIEKRQSVAFWCNPISGHATLYWYQQILGQGPKLLIQFQNNGVVDDSQLPKDRFSAERLKGVDSTLKIQPAKLEDSAVYLCASSLLRGGLMNTEAFFGQGTRLTVV.

The J gene is TRBJ1-3, the V gene TRBV4-1; a possible D gene is TRBD1 (5 bases). Trimming left V 0 bases short and J 0 bases short, with 12 bases between. Looked up from germline, CDR1 is MGHRA and CDR2 is YSYEKL. CDR3 size: 17 residues. CDR3 in amino acids: CASSQDLRAYSGNTIYF. In DNA form, the CDR3 reads TGCGCCAGCAGCCAAGATCTCAGGGCCTACTCTGGAAACACCATATATTTT.

The rearrangement joins TRBV6-5 to TRBJ2-7; D gene ambiguous. The germline V and J ends were trimmed by 7 bases and 2 bases, with 15 bases remaining between them. CDR3 length: 14 residues. CDR1 and CDR2 (germline): MNHEY, SVGAGI. CDR3 amino acids: CASTTSGSAYEQYF. The CDR3 bases are TGTGCCAGCACGACATCAGGCAGTGCCTACGAGCAGTACTTC.

This chain joins TRBV28 and TRBJ2-2; TRBD1 agrees at 8 bases. This CDR3 is 20 amino acids long. Germline CDR1 and CDR2: MDHEN and SYDVKM. J gave up 4 bases and V 0 bases, and 16 bases lay outside the gene matches. The CDR3 region is CASSLWTGTGGAGSTGELFF. CDR3 DNA sequence: TGTGCCAGCAGTTTATGGACCGGGACAGGCGGGGCGGGATCCACCGGGGAGCTGTTTTTT.

The chain links TRBV18 to TRBJ1-1; TRBD1 might be the D (6 bases). The CDR3 totals 15 residues. CDR1 and CDR2 from the germline V gene are KGHSH and LQKENI. Trimming pared 6 bases from V and 4 bases from J, leaving 18 bases between. The DNA for the CDR3 is TGTGCCAGCTCCCCTCTATCCCAGGGGATCACTGAAGCTTTCTTT. It encodes CASSPLSQGITEAFF.

The chain has TRBV5-1 and TRBJ1-2; the D gene is possibly TRBD1 (5 bases). CDR1 and CDR2 from the germline V gene are SGHRS and YFSETQ. Trimming took 4 bases from V and 1 from J, leaving 14 bases between them. The CDR3 sequence is 15 residues long. The DNA for the CDR3 is TGCGCCAGCAGCGCGCACGACAGTTTTAACTATGGCTACACCTTC. Amino acids: CASSAHDSFNYGYTF.

This rearrangement joins TRBV9 to TRBJ1-4, with 10 bases lining up with TRBD1. Germline loops: CDR1 SGDLS, CDR2 YYNGEE. V shed 0 bases and J 5 bases; nucleotides not matched to a gene: 4. The CDR3 has 16 amino acids. The CDR3 DNA follows: TGTGCCAGCAGCGTAGCGCCGGGACAGGGGAATGAAAAACTGTTTTTT. Residues: CASSVAPGQGNEKLFF.